The 23 T cell receptor beta chains in this list originate from one sample, sequenced in a study of control samples from healthy donors and cancer patients. Measured with immunoSEQ multiplex PCR; TCRdb has only the in-frame clones, and not every one. The sample consists of 180,000 or so clones, around 95% of them appearing once. The specimen sequenced was blood. These receptors were taken from a woman aged 60 to 75 in good health.

The V and J genes are TRBV5-4 and TRBJ1-1, with a possible D match to TRBD1 (5 bases). CDR1 and CDR2 (germline): SGHNT, YYREEE (reference sequence). The CDR3 runs 14 residues. The V gene lost 4 bases and the J gene lost 1 base, with 11 bases spanning the gap. Here the CDR3 reads CASSRGLSNTEAFF. The DNA for the CDR3 is TGTGCCAGCAGCCGGGGACTCTCGAACACTGAAGCTTTCTTT.

The chain employs TRBV6-5 and TRBJ1-1, with 7 nucleotides matching TRBD1. CDR1 and CDR2 (germline): MNHEY, SVGAGI. V gave up 2 bases and J gave up 8 bases; unmatched junction bases: 2. This CDR3 is 12 amino acids long. CDR3 DNA: TGTGCCAGCAGTTACAGGGGGCGGGAAGCTTTCTTT. This gives the protein CASSYRGREAFF.

V usage is TRBV20-1 and J usage is TRBJ1-4, with D possibly TRBD1 on 6 matching bases. Germline V gene data show CDR1 as DFQATT and CDR2 as SNEGSKA (reference sequence). The CDR3 consists of 13 residues. V was shortened by 3 bases and J by 6 bases, with 11 bases between the two germline ends. The CDR3 DNA reads TGCAGTGCTAGTCGGGGGGGCGATGAAAAACTGTTTTTT. Amino acids: CSASRGGDEKLFF.

As DNA, the CDR3 is TGTGCCAGCTCACCATCTCCGACAGGGGGCCTTATGGAGCAGTACTTC. Residues: CASSPSPTGGLMEQYF. This chain connects TRBV18 to TRBJ2-7, with 10 bases that match TRBD1. V lost 2 bases to trimming and J lost 7 bases; unmatched junction nucleotides: 11. In germline, CDR1 is KGHSH, CDR2 LQKENI. The CDR3 covers 16 residues.

V gene TRBV9 combines with J gene TRBJ1-3; 8 bases line up with TRBD1. J lost 4 bases, V lost 5 bases, and 20 bases had no gene match. CDR1 and CDR2 from the germline V gene are SGDLS and YYNGEE. CDR3 length equals 19 residues. The CDR3 DNA reads TGTGCCAGCAGTATAGCCGGGACAGGCAACTTGGGTTGGGGAAACACCATATATTTT. As protein: CASSIAGTGNLGWGNTIYF.

The chain uses TRBV2 and TRBJ1-2; possible D gene TRBD1, 6 bases. CDR3 length equals 16 residues. Germline V gives CDR1 SNHLY, CDR2 FYNNEI. The germline V and J ends were trimmed by 6 bases and 8 bases, with 25 bases remaining between them. CDR3 coding DNA: TGTGCCAGCAGAGAAACTGACACGGGGGCCGTGGGCGGCTACACCTTC. It yields the protein CASRETDTGAVGGYTF.

The chain has TRBV18 and TRBJ1-4; the D gene is possibly TRBD1 (5 bases). Looked up from germline, CDR1 is KGHSH and CDR2 is LQKENI. The ends were cut back, 2 bases at V and 0 bases at J, with 7 bases in the middle. The CDR3 spans 15 residues. DNA for the CDR3: TGTGCCAGCTCACCAACGGGGGCAACTAATGAAAAACTGTTTTTT. Amino acid sequence: CASSPTGATNEKLFF.

The gene calls are TRBV27 and TRBJ2-1, with 8 bases lining up with TRBD2. The CDR3 contains 15 residues. Germline V gene data show CDR1 as MNHEY and CDR2 as SMNVEV (reference sequence). V lost 3 bases, J lost 1 base, and 2 bases stayed unmatched. The CDR3 DNA sequence: TGTGCCAGCAGTTTCACGGGGGGGTCCTACAATGAGCAGTTCTTC. Encoded protein: CASSFTGGSYNEQFF.

The chain has TRBV7-3 and TRBJ2-2; TRBD1 matches at 7 bases. From germline, CDR1 is SGHTA and CDR2 FQGTGA. V shed 5 bases, J shed 2 bases, and the junction held 11 bases outside the gene matches. This CDR3 spans 17 amino acids. CDR3 nucleotides: TGTGCCAGCAGCGTCCTCTCCGGGACAGTTAACACCGGGGAGCTGTTTTTT. Translating gives CASSVLSGTVNTGELFF.

The rearrangement joins TRBV2 to TRBJ1-1; D not certain. Germline CDR1 SNHLY, CDR2 FYNNEI. The ends were cut back, 2 bases at V and 1 base at J, with 5 bases in the middle. This CDR3 region has 13 residues. CDR3 region: CASSEQANTEAFF. The CDR3 DNA follows: TGTGCCAGCAGTGAACAGGCGAACACTGAAGCTTTCTTT. The variable domain in full, with the rest retrieved from reference TRBV2 and TRBJ1-1, is EPEVTQTPSHQVTQMGQEVILRCVPISNHLYFYWYRQILGQKVEFLVSFYNNEISEKSEIFDDQFSVERPDGSNFTLKIRSTKLEDSAMYFCASSEQANTEAFFGQGTRLTVV.

In DNA, the CDR3 is TGTGCCAGCAGCGACGAGGGAGGGAATCTTCACTATGGCTACACCTTC. Its translation is CASSDEGGNLHYGYTF. The gene calls are TRBV13 and TRBJ1-2; D is ambiguous. CDR1 is PRHDT and CDR2 is FYEKMQ in the germline V gene (reference sequence). Deletions cut 5 bases from V and 3 bases from J, with 19 bases between. The CDR3 is 16 residues long.

This chain connects TRBV6-6 to TRBJ1-2, with D perhaps matching TRBD1 (6 bases). Per the germline V gene, CDR1 is MNHNY and CDR2 is SVGAGI (reference sequence). The CDR3 is made up of 14 amino acids. The V and J ends lost 7 bases and 2 bases respectively, with 14 bases between them. The CDR3 sequence is CASIETGDNYGYTF. In DNA, the CDR3 is TGTGCCAGCATCGAGACAGGAGACAACTATGGCTACACCTTC.

The chain has TRBV3-1 (or the pseudogene TRBV3-2) and TRBJ1-2; D gene uncertain. The germline V and J ends were trimmed by 1 base and 5 bases, with 14 bases remaining between them. CDR1 is LGHDT, CDR2 YNNKEL, per germline (reference sequence). The CDR3 extends over 15 amino acids. CDR3 nucleotide sequence: TGTGCCAGCAGCCAAGTGTTTGAACAGCTGTATGGCTACACCTTC. Amino acids: CASSQVFEQLYGYTF.

The rearrangement uses TRBV29-1 and TRBJ1-1, with a weak D call TRBD1 (6 bases). The CDR3 is made up of 10 amino acids. Germline CDR1 is SQVTM and CDR2 is ANQGSEA. CDR3 sequence reads: CRAGDTEAFF. The CDR3 DNA reads as TGCAGAGCAGGGGACACTGAAGCTTTCTTT.

In nucleotides, the CDR3 is TGTGCCAGCGGGACAACGGACAGGGGTGGGATTAATGAAAAACTGTTTTTT. Translated, it gives CASGTTDRGGINEKLFF. The rearrangement uses TRBV25-1 and TRBJ1-4; 9 positions agree with TRBD1. V dropped 8 bases and J dropped 4; count of bases not matched to a gene: 14. CDR1 and CDR2 (germline): MGHDK, SYGVNS. This CDR3 has 17 amino acids.

CDR3 loop: CASSRGDSYGYTF. CDR3 bases: TGTGCCAGCAGCAGGGGCGACAGCTATGGCTACACCTTC. V is TRBV2 and J is TRBJ1-2; tentative D call: TRBD1 (6 bases). The CDR3 totals 13 residues. V dropped 6 bases and J dropped 4 bases, with 12 bases sitting between them. Per germline, CDR1 SNHLY and CDR2 FYNNEI.

This clone was seen only a few times. The chain uses TRBV3-1 (or the pseudogene TRBV3-2) and TRBJ2-6; 7 bases agree with TRBD1. Germline V gene lookup returns CDR1 LGHDT and CDR2 YNNKEL (reference sequence). The CDR3 contains 16 residues. The V segment lost 3 bases and the J segment 0 bases; nucleotides outside the gene matches: 2. CDR3 sequence reads: CASSQSGGSGANVLTF. CDR3 bases: TGTGCCAGCAGCCAGTCAGGGGGCTCTGGGGCCAACGTCCTGACTTTC.

The V and J genes are TRBV7-2 and TRBJ2-7, with a tentative D call TRBD1 (7 bases). V lost 5 bases, J lost 3 bases, and 11 bases lay in between. The CDR3 is 13 amino acids. Per the germline V gene, CDR1 is SGHTA and CDR2 is FQGNSA. Here the CDR3 reads CASSPQGGYEQYF. In nucleotides, the CDR3 is TGTGCCAGCAGCCCCCAGGGGGGCTACGAGCAGTACTTC.

The chain employs TRBV2 and TRBJ1-1; no reliable D call. With 8 bases removed from V and 2 bases from J, the gap between germline ends came to 12 bases. The CDR3 loop spans 13 amino acids. Germline V CDR1 and CDR2: SNHLY, FYNNEI. The CDR3 nucleotides are TGTGCCAGCCATACAAACTTAAACACTGAAGCTTTCTTT. It codes for CASHTNLNTEAFF.

V and J are TRBV25-1 and TRBJ2-5; no clear D. The CDR3 length is 13 residues. V lost 8 bases and J lost 0, with 10 bases in between. The germline V gene encodes CDR1 MGHDK and CDR2 SYGVNS. The CDR3 sequence is CASSGVYQETQYF. For the CDR3, the DNA is TGTGCCAGCTCGGGTGTGTACCAAGAGACCCAGTACTTC.

The chain recombines TRBV14 with TRBJ1-5; D remains ambiguous. The CDR3 consists of 14 residues. Trimming cost V 3 bases and J 5 bases, with 11 bases left between them. CDR1 is SGHDN and CDR2 is FVKESK in the germline V gene. CDR3 DNA sequence: TGTGCCAGCAGCCAGGTAGGGCTGGATCAGCCCCAGCATTTT. Protein: CASSQVGLDQPQHF.

This sequence joins TRBV6-5 and TRBJ2-1, with D perhaps matching TRBD2 (5 bases). Trimming removed 8 bases at V and 5 bases at J, with 10 bases between. Germline-derived CDR1 and CDR2 are MNHEY and SVGAGI. The CDR3 has 12 amino acids. Here the CDR3 reads CASSDWNNEQFF. In DNA, the CDR3 is TGTGCCAGCTCGGACTGGAACAATGAGCAGTTCTTC.

Notes on this clone: This sample also contains other DNA sequences that code for the same CDR3. This chain uses TRBV2 with TRBJ2-5, with D possibly matching TRBD1 (6 bases). Germline CDR1 is SNHLY and CDR2 is FYNNEI. This CDR3 region has 12 residues. Trimming pared 8 bases from V and 0 bases from J, leaving 7 bases between. CDR3 amino acids: CASRDNQETQYF. The CDR3 bases are TGTGCCAGCCGGGACAACCAAGAGACCCAGTACTTC.